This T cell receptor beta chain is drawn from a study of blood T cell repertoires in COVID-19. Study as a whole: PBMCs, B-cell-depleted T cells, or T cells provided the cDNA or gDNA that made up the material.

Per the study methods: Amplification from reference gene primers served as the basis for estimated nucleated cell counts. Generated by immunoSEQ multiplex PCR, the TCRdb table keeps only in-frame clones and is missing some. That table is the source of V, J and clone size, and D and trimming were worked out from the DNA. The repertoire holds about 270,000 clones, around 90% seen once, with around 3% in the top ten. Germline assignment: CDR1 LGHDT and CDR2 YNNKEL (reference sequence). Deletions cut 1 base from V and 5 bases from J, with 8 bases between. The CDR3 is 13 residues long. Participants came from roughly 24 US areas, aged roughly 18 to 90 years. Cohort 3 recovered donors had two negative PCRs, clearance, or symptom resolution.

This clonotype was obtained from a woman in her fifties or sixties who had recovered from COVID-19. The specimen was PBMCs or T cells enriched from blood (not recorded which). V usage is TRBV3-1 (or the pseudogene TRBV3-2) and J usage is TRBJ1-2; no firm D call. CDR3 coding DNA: TGTGCCAGCAGCCAAGCTTTTCGTTATGGCTACACCTTC. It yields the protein CASSQAFRYGYTF.